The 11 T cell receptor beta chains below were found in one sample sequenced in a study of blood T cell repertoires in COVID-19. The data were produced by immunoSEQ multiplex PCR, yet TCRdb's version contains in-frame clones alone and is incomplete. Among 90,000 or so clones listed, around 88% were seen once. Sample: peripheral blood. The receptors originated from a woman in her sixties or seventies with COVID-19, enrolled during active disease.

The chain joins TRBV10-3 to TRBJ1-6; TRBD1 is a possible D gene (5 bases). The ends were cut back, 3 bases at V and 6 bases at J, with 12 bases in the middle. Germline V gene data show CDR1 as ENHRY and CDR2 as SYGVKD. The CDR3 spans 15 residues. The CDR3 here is CAISEPVGVNSPLHF. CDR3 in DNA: TGTGCCATCAGTGAACCGGTAGGGGTTAATTCACCCCTCCACTTT.

CDR3 bases: TGTGCCACCAGCAGAGGACAGGGACGCACAGATACGCAGTATTTT. Its translation is CATSRGQGRTDTQYF. The J gene is TRBJ2-3, the V gene TRBV15, with TRBD1 matching 7 bases. The CDR3 runs to 15 residues. Looked up from germline, CDR1 is LNHNV and CDR2 is YYDKDF (reference sequence). The V gene end was trimmed by 1 base and the J gene end by 1 base; junction bases not matched to a gene: 2.

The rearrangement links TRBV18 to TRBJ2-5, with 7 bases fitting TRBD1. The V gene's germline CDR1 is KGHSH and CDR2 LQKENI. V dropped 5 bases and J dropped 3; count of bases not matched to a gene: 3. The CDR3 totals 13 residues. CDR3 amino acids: CASSAGTEETQYF. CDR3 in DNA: TGTGCCAGCTCAGCCGGGACAGAAGAGACCCAGTACTTC.

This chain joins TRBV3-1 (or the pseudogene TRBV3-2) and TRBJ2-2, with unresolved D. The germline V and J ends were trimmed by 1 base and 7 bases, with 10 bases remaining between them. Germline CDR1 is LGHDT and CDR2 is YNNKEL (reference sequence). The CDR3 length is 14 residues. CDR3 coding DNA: TGTGCCAGCAGCCAAGGGGCCGAAGTCGGGGAGCTGTTTTTT. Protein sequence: CASSQGAEVGELFF.

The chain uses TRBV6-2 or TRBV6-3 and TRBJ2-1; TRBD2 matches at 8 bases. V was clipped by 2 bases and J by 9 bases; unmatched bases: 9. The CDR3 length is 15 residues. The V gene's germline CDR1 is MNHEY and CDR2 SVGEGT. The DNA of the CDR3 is TGTGCCAGCAGTTACGCTCCGGGGGGGCCCCTTGAGCAGTTCTTC. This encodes CASSYAPGGPLEQFF.

DNA of the CDR3: TGTGCCTGGAGTTCCAGGGTGACCGGGGAGCTGTTTTTT. This sequence encodes CAWSSRVTGELFF. V gene TRBV30 combines with J gene TRBJ2-2, with D perhaps TRBD1 (5 bases). The CDR3 has 13 amino acids. Deletions cut 2 bases from V and 5 bases from J, with 9 bases between. Germline V gene lookup returns CDR1 GTSNPN and CDR2 SVGIG (reference sequence).

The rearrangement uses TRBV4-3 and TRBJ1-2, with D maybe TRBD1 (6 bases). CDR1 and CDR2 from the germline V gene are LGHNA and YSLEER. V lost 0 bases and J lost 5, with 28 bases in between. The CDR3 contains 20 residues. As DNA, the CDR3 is TGCGCCAGCAGCCAAGATCTAGTTCAAAGCGGTGGGGGCGCCGGGTATGGCTACACCTTC. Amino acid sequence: CASSQDLVQSGGGAGYGYTF.

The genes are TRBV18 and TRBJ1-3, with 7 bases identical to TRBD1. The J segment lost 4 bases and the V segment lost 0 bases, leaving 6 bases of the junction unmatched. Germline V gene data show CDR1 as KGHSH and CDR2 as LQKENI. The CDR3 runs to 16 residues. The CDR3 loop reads CASSPPGTEGGNTIYF. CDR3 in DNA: TGTGCCAGCTCACCACCCGGGACAGAGGGAGGAAACACCATATATTTT. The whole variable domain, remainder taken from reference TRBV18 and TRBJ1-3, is NAGVMQNPRHLVRRRGQEARLRCSPMKGHSHVYWYRQLPEEGLKFMVYLQKENIIDESGMPKERFSAEFPKEGPSILRIQQVVRGDSAAYFCASSPPGTEGGNTIYFGEGSWLTVV.

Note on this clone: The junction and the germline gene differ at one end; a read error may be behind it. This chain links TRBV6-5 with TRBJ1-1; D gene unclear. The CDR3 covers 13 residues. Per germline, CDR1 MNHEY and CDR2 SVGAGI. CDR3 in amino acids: CASSYTDQNALTF. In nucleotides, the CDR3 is TGTGCCAGCAGTTACACCGATCAAAACGCGCTTACTTTT.

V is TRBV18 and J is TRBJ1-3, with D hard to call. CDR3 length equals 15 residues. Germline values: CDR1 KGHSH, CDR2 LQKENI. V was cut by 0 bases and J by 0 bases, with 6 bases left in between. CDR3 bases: TGTGCCAGCTCACCACCCTCGAGCTCTGGAAACACCATATATTTT. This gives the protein CASSPPSSSGNTIYF.

The CDR3 protein is CASSLWPVYEQYF. DNA of the CDR3: TGTGCCAGCAGCTTATGGCCCGTCTACGAGCAGTACTTC. This rearrangement joins TRBV7-2 to TRBJ2-7; D not resolved. The V end lost 2 bases, the J end lost 3 bases, and 8 bases lay between the germline ends. The CDR3 extends over 13 amino acids. CDR1 is SGHTA and CDR2 is FQGNSA in the germline V gene.